These T cell receptor beta chains were read from a single sample in a study of T cell repertoires in cytomegalovirus infection. TCRdb reanalysed the reads using MiXCR and keeps one entry per CDR3 protein. This sample carries 680,000 or so distinct CDR3 sequences, 35% to 40% of them seen once, and the ten largest clones take under 3%. Sequenced input: PBMCs. The receptor source for this set is a human donor in good health (CMV status not recorded). Some clones in this sample may be carry-over from other donors' samples. CDR3s include the opening cysteine and the closing phenylalanine or tryptophan. The order of the fields is V gene, D gene, J gene, clone size, CDR3 DNA, CDR3 protein. The D gene is left open where the match is weak. Some rows have no size entry. The others give once, few or many, or a class for an expanded clone.

v_gene: TRBV5-6; d_gene: NA; j_gene: TRBJ1-1; abundance: few; CDR3nt: TGTGCCAGCAGCCTAGGGGGGGTAGCCTATCGAGCTTTCTTT; CDR3aa: CASSLGGVAYRAFF
v_gene: TRBV6-5; d_gene: NA; j_gene: TRBJ1-2; abundance: NA; CDR3nt: TGTGCCAGCAGTTACTCTCGGGACGTCCTCGGGGGCTACACCTTC; CDR3aa: CASSYSRDVLGGYTF
v_gene: TRBV7-9; d_gene: NA; j_gene: TRBJ2-5; abundance: NA; CDR3nt: TGTGCCAGCAGCTCCCAGGGAATCCAAGAGACCCAGTACTTC; CDR3aa: CASSSQGIQETQYF
v_gene: TRBV19; d_gene: TRBD1; j_gene: TRBJ1-6; abundance: few; CDR3nt: TGTGCCAGTAGTTATCCCGGGGGACAGGGTGCTTCACCCCTCCACTTT; CDR3aa: CASSYPGGQGASPLHF
v_gene: TRBV6-8; d_gene: NA; j_gene: TRBJ2-7; abundance: NA; CDR3nt: TGTGCCAGCAGTTACCCCCGTGAGGAGCAGTACTTC; CDR3aa: CASSYPREEQYF
v_gene: TRBV12-3/TRBV12-4; d_gene: NA; j_gene: TRBJ2-7; abundance: many; CDR3nt: TGTGCCAGCAGCCGAAGCTCCTACGAGCAGTACTTC; CDR3aa: CASSRSSYEQYF
v_gene: TRBV19; d_gene: NA; j_gene: TRBJ1-2; abundance: NA; CDR3nt: TGTGCCAGTAGCGACCCTCCATTGCTCGGTGGCTACACCTTC; CDR3aa: CASSDPPLLGGYTF
v_gene: TRBV5-1; d_gene: NA; j_gene: TRBJ2-2; abundance: NA; CDR3nt: TGCGCCAGCAGCTCGGGGCAGGGGACCGGGGAGCTGTTTTTT; CDR3aa: CASSSGQGTGELFF
v_gene: TRBV12-3/TRBV12-4; d_gene: TRBD1; j_gene: TRBJ1-2; abundance: few; CDR3nt: TGTGCCAGCAGTCAGACAGGGGTTAGCTATGGCTACACCTTC; CDR3aa: CASSQTGVSYGYTF
v_gene: TRBV28; d_gene: TRBD1; j_gene: TRBJ2-7; abundance: NA; CDR3nt: TGTGCCAGCAGTTCAACAGGGGCGATCTACGAGCAGTACTTC; CDR3aa: CASSSTGAIYEQYF
v_gene: TRBV4-1; d_gene: NA; j_gene: TRBJ2-5; abundance: NA; CDR3nt: TGCGCCAGCAGCCATCCCAAGGGGTTCGGAAGGGGCCAAGAGACCCAGTACTTC; CDR3aa: CASSHPKGFGRGQETQYF
v_gene: TRBV6-1; d_gene: NA; j_gene: TRBJ1-2; abundance: NA; CDR3nt: TGTGCCAGCAGAGGTATTGGCTACACCTTC; CDR3aa: CASRGIGYTF
v_gene: TRBV19; d_gene: TRBD1; j_gene: TRBJ1-2; abundance: NA; CDR3nt: TGTGCCAGTACCTCGGGACAGACCTATGGCTACACCTTC; CDR3aa: CASTSGQTYGYTF
v_gene: TRBV6-4; d_gene: NA; j_gene: TRBJ1-1; abundance: NA; CDR3nt: TGTGCCAGCAGGGAAAATACGAAATACACTGAAGCTTTCTTT; CDR3aa: CASRENTKYTEAFF
v_gene: TRBV6-5; d_gene: NA; j_gene: TRBJ2-5; abundance: few; CDR3nt: TGTGCCAGCAGTTACTCTCTGGGGTACCAAGAGACCCAGTACTTC; CDR3aa: CASSYSLGYQETQYF
v_gene: TRBV27; d_gene: NA; j_gene: TRBJ1-1; abundance: few; CDR3nt: TGTGCCAGCAGTCTGTCGGGGGCCCCTGAAGCTTTCTTT; CDR3aa: CASSLSGAPEAFF
v_gene: TRBV25-1; d_gene: NA; j_gene: TRBJ2-7; abundance: NA; CDR3nt: TGTGCCAGCAGCCCGGACTGGAAGAACTACGAGCAGTACTTC; CDR3aa: CASSPDWKNYEQYF
v_gene: TRBV5-4; d_gene: NA; j_gene: TRBJ1-1; abundance: NA; CDR3nt: TGTGCCAGCAGCTTTGGTGCAGGGCTCACTGAAGCTTTCTTT; CDR3aa: CASSFGAGLTEAFF